A selection of T cell receptor beta chains follows, all from one sample in a study of cytomegalovirus exposure and HLA in healthy donors. TCRdb's copy holds only in-frame clones and misses some; the assay was immunoSEQ multiplex PCR. Altogether about 130,000 clones are present, roughly 80% being singletons, with the ten largest covering roughly 4.1%. Sample: PBMCs. These receptors were obtained from a man younger than 35 in good health and CMV-seropositive. CDR3s include the opening cysteine and the closing phenylalanine or tryptophan. D genes are given only for firm matches. Where a row states a size, it is once, few, many or the class of an expanded clone; other rows omit it.

V gene	J gene	D gene	clone size	CDR3 DNA	CDR3 protein
TRBV5-5	TRBJ1-2	TRBD1	.	TGTGCCAGCAGCTTGGTTGGGACAGGGGACTATGGCTACACCTTC	CASSLVGTGDYGYTF
TRBV5-5	TRBJ2-7	.	.	TGTGCCAGCAGCTTCCAGGGCTACGAGCAGTACTTC	CASSFQGYEQYF
TRBV19	TRBJ1-4	TRBD1	.	TGTGCCAGTAGTATAGCTCCGGACAGGGCGGATGAAAAACTGTTTTTT	CASSIAPDRADEKLFF
TRBV2	TRBJ2-2	.	.	TGTGCCAGCAGTGACAGGGGGAACACCGGGGAGCTGTTTTTT	CASSDRGNTGELFF
TRBV11-2	TRBJ1-1	.	.	TGTGCCAGCAGCTTATCCCGTTGGACTACCACTGAAGCTTTCTTT	CASSLSRWTTTEAFF
TRBV6-4	TRBJ2-1	TRBD2	.	TGTGCCAGCAGTGTAACTAGCGCATACAATGAGCAGTTCTTC	CASSVTSAYNEQFF
TRBV5-6	TRBJ2-7	.	once	TGTGCCAGCAGCCCGGTCACGGGGTTTTACGAGCAGTACTTC	CASSPVTGFYEQYF
TRBV6-5	TRBJ1-2	.	.	TGTGCCAGCAGTAACACACAGGAGTTCGACTACACCTTC	CASSNTQEFDYTF
TRBV7-2	TRBJ2-5	.	.	TGTGCCAGCAGCCGCAACCTGGCGGGGGAGACCCAGTACTTC	CASSRNLAGETQYF
TRBV5-3	TRBJ1-5	TRBD1	few	TGTGCCAGAAGCTTGGCAGGAGCAGGACAGGGATGGGACTATCAGCCCCAGCATTTT	CARSLAGAGQGWDYQPQHF